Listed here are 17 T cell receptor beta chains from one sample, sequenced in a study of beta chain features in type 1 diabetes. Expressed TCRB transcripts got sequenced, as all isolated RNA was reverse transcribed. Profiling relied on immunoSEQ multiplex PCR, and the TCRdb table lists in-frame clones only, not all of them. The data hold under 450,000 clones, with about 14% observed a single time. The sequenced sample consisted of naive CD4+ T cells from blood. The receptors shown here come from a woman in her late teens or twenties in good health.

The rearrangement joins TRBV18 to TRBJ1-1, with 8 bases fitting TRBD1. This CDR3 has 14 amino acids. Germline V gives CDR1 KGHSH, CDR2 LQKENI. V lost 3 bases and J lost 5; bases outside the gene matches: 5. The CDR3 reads CASSPHRGLTEAFF. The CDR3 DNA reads TGTGCCAGCTCACCGCACAGGGGGTTGACTGAAGCTTTCTTT.

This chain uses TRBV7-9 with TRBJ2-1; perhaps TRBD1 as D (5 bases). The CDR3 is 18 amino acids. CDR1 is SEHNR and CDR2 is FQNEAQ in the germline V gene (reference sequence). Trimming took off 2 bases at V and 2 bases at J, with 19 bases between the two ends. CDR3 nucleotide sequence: TGTGCCAGCAGCTTAATAGGGGCCGTCTCGACCACCTACAATGAGCAGTTCTTC. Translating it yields CASSLIGAVSTTYNEQFF.

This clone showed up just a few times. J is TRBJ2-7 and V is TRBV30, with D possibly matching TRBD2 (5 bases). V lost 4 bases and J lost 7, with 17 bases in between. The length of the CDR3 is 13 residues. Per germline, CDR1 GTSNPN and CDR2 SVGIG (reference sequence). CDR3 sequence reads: CAWNQAAMGEQYF. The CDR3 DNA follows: TGTGCCTGGAATCAAGCGGCTATGGGGGAGCAGTACTTC.

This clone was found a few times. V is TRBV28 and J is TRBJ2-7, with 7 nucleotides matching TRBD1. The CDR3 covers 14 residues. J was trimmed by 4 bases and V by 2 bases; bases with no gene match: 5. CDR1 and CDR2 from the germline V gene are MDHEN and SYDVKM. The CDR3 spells CASSLRGQNYEQYF. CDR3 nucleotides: TGTGCCAGCAGTTTAAGGGGACAGAATTACGAGCAGTACTTC.

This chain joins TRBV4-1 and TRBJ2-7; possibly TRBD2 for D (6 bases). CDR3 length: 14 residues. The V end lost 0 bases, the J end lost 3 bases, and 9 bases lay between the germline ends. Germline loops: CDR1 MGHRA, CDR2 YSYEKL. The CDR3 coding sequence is TGCGCCAGCAGCCAAGAAGGGCGGGACTACGAGCAGTACTTC. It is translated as CASSQEGRDYEQYF.

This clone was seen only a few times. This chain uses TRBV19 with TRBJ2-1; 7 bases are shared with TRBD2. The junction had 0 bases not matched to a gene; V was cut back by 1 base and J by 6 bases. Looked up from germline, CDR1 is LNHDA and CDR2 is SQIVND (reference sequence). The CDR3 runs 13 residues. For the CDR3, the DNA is TGTGCCAGTAGTATAGGGGGGGGCAATGAGCAGTTCTTC. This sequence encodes CASSIGGGNEQFF.

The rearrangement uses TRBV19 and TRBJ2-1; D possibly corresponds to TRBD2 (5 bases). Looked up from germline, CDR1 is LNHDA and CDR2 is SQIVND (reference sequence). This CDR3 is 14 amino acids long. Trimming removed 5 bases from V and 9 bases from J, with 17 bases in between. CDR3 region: CASSPSRTVSEQFF. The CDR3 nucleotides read TGTGCCAGTAGTCCCTCCCGGACTGTCAGTGAGCAGTTCTTC.

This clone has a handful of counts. The CDR3 DNA reads TGTGCCAGCAGTGACACTTCTTGGGCTGAGCAGTTCTTC. Amino acid sequence: CASSDTSWAEQFF. The rearrangement links TRBV6-4 to TRBJ2-1; D gene unclear. Trimming removed 2 bases from V and 9 bases from J, with 11 bases in between. The CDR3 totals 13 residues. Looked up from germline, CDR1 is MRHNA and CDR2 is SNTAGT.

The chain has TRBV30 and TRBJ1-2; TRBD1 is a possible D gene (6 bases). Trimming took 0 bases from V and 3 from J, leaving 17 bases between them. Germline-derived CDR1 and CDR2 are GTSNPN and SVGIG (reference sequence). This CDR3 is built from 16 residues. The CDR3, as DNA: TGTGCCTGGAGTGTATCGGGCGGGGGGCATCACTATGGCTACACCTTC. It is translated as CAWSVSGGGHHYGYTF.

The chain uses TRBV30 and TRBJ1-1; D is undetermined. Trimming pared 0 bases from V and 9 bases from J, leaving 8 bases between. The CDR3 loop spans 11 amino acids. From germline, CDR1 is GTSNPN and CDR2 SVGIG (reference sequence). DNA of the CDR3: TGTGCCTGGAGTGTATTTGAGCAAGCTTTCTTT. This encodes CAWSVFEQAFF.

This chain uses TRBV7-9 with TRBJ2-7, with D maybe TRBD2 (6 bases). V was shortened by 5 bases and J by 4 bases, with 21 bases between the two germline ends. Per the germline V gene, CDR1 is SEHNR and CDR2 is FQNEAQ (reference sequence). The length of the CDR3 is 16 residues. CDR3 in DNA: TGTGCCAGCAGCCCAAGGGTCGGGGGACGGATATACGAGCAGTACTTC. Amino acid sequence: CASSPRVGGRIYEQYF.

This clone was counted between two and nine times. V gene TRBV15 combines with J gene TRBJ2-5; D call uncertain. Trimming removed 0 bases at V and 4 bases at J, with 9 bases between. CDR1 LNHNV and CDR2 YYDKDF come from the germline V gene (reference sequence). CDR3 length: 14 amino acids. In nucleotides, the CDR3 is TGTGCCACCAGCAGAGATCGGGTAGGAGAGACCCAGTACTTC. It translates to CATSRDRVGETQYF.

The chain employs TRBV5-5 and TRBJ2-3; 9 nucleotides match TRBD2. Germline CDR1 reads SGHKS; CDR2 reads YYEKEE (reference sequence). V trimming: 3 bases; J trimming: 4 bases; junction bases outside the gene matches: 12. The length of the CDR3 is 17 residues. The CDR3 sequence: CASSSPGSSGTSDTQYF. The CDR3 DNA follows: TGTGCCAGCAGCTCTCCAGGCTCTAGCGGGACGTCAGATACGCAGTATTTT.

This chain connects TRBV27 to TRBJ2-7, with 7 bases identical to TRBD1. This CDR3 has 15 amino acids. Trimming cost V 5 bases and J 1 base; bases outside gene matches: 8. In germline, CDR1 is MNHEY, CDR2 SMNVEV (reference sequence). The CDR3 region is CASSRQDRLSYEQYF. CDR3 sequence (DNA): TGTGCCAGCAGTCGTCAGGACAGGCTGTCCTACGAGCAGTACTTC.

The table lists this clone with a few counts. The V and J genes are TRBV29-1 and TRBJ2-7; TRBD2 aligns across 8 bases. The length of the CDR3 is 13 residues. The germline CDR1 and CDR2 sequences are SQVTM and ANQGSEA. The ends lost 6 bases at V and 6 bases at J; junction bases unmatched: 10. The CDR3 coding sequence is TGCAGCGTGGCCCTGACTAGCGCGAGCGAGCAGTACTTC. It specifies CSVALTSASEQYF.

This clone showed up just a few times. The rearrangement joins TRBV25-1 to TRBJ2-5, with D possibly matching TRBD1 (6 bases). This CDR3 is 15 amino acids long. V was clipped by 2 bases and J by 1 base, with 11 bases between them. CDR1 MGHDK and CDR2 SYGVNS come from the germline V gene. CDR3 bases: TGTGCCAGCAGTGAAAGAGGGACACCCCAAGAGACCCAGTACTTC. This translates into CASSERGTPQETQYF.

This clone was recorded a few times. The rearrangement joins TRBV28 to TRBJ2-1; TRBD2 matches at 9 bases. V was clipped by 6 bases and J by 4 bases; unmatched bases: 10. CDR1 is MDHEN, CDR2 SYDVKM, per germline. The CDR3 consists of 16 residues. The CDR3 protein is CASSPRGLANYNEQFF. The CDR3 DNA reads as TGTGCCAGCAGCCCAAGGGGACTAGCCAATTACAATGAGCAGTTCTTC.